This T cell receptor (beta chain) came from a study of post-analysis software for immune sequencing data. General study points: About five TRBV segments appeared more often in patients than in controls, and TRBV5-6, TRBV5-1 and TRBV20-1 were among these.

This CDR3 is built from 14 residues. Germline CDR1 reads SGDLS; CDR2 reads YYNGEE. This clonotype was counted ten times or more. Antigen specificity is unknown. The junction departs from germline at one end; a sequencing error may be responsible. Researchers reported that TCR beta cDNA libraries carried unique molecular identifiers. TCRdb called the PCR reads again in MiXCR, with one record for every CDR3 protein. The data contain about 570,000 distinct CDR3 sequences, approximately 31% of them singletons. This receptor was taken from a girl younger than 18 with multiple sclerosis. The V and J genes are TRBV9 and TRBJ2-7; 9 bases match TRBD1. The sample comprised blood. CDR3: CASSQGQGSYEQYF. The CDR3 region has the DNA TGCGCCAGCAGCCAAGGACAGGGGTCCTACGAGCAGTACTTC.